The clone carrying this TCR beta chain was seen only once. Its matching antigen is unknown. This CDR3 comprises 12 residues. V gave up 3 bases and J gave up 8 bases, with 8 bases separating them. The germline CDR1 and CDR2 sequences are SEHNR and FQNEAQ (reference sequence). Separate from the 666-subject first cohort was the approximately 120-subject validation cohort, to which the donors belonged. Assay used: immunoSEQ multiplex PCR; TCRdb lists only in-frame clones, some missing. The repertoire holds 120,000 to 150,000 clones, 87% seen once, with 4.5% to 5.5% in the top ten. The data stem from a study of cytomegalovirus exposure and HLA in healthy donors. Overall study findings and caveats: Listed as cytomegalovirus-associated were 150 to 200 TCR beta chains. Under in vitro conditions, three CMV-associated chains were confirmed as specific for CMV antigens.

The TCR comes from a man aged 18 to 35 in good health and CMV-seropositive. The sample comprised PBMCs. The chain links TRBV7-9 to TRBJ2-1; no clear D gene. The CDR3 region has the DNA TGTGCCAGCAGCTTGGATAGCTATGAGCAGTTCTTC. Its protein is CASSLDSYEQFF.